The 14 T cell receptor beta chains reported below all come from one sample, sequenced in a study of shared clonotypes between healthy human individuals. TCRdb keeps only in-frame clones here, not all; method: immunoSEQ multiplex PCR. The sample includes 800,000 to 1,200,000 clones, around 78% of them seen just once. Sequences were obtained from memory CD4+ T cells from PBMCs. Subset specified: CD45RA-negative fraction. These receptors originate from a man younger than 30 in good health. Some clones in this sample may be carry-over from other donors' samples.

The gene calls are TRBV7-2 and TRBJ2-2; TRBD1 might be the D (6 bases). Germline V gene sequence: CDR1 SGHTA, CDR2 FQGNSA. This CDR3 is 17 amino acids long. V shed 5 bases and J shed 4 bases, with 20 bases lying between them. The DNA of the CDR3 is TGTGCCAGCAGCCTAAGAGGGGCAGGGGCGGGCACCGGGGAGCTGTTTTTT. As protein: CASSLRGAGAGTGELFF. Full variable domain (remainder filled in from reference TRBV7-2 and TRBJ2-2): GAGVSQSPSNKVTEKGKDVELRCDPISGHTALYWYRQSLGQGLEFLIYFQGNSAPDKSGLPSDRFSAERTGGSVSTLTIQRTQQEDSAVYLCASSLRGAGAGTGELFFGEGSRLTVL.

The chain has TRBV5-1 and TRBJ2-7; D unclear. With 0 bases removed from V and 1 base from J, the gap between germline ends came to 11 bases. The CDR3 has 15 amino acids. CDR1 is SGHRS, CDR2 YFSETQ, per germline. Here the CDR3 DNA reads TGCGCCAGCAGCTTGGTGGGCGTTCCTTCCTACGAGCAGTACTTC. Protein sequence: CASSLVGVPSYEQYF.

This CDR3 is CASSRQGIYEQYF. Here the CDR3 DNA reads TGTGCCAGCAGCAGACAGGGGATCTACGAGCAGTACTTC. This chain uses TRBV6-5 with TRBJ2-7; 8 bases agree with TRBD1. The CDR3 consists of 13 residues. Trimming removed 6 bases from V and 3 bases from J; junction bases left unmatched: 4. The germline CDR1 and CDR2 sequences are MNHEY and SVGAGI.

The CDR3, as DNA: TGTGCCACCAGCAGAGATCCCCTTGCGAATCAGCCCCAGCATTTT. Translating gives CATSRDPLANQPQHF. The genes are TRBV15 and TRBJ1-5; D uncertain. Germline lookup yields CDR1 LNHNV and CDR2 YYDKDF (reference sequence). V was clipped by 0 bases and J by 4 bases, with 10 bases between them. CDR3 length: 15 amino acids.

J is TRBJ2-5 and V is TRBV2, with D uncertain. CDR3 size: 12 residues. Trimming removed 7 bases from V and 5 bases from J, with 11 bases in between. CDR1 and CDR2 (germline): SNHLY, FYNNEI. Written as DNA, the CDR3 is TGTGCCAGCAAGTGGGATGGGGAGACCCAGTACTTC. Translation gives CASKWDGETQYF.

This sequence joins TRBV11-3 and TRBJ2-1; 8 nucleotides line up with TRBD1. V was pared by 6 bases and J by 3 bases, with 7 bases of the junction left unmatched. In germline, CDR1 is SGHNT, CDR2 YENEEA. CDR3 length: 15 amino acids. The CDR3 protein is CASSKMGQVYNEQFF. The CDR3 region has the DNA TGTGCCAGCAGTAAGATGGGACAGGTCTACAATGAGCAGTTCTTC.

The chain employs TRBV28 and TRBJ2-1; 7 bases match TRBD2. The CDR3 has 13 residues. The J segment lost 7 bases and the V segment lost 6 bases, leaving 6 bases of the junction unmatched. Germline CDR1 and CDR2: MDHEN and SYDVKM. The CDR3 is CASRTSPPNEQFF. CDR3 sequence (DNA): TGTGCCAGCAGGACTAGCCCCCCGAATGAGCAGTTCTTC.

The table lists this clone with many counts. Different DNA sequences within this sample yield the same CDR3. The V gene is TRBV7-9, the J gene TRBJ1-1; TRBD1 matches at 7 bases. V gave up 5 bases and J gave up 5 bases; unmatched junction bases: 11. From germline, CDR1 is SEHNR and CDR2 FQNEAQ (reference sequence). This CDR3 has 15 amino acids. The DNA of the CDR3 is TGTGCCAGCAGCGACAGACAGGGTGTCGAGACTGAAGCTTTCTTT. This encodes CASSDRQGVETEAFF.

This clone appeared a few times. The rearrangement uses TRBV7-8 and TRBJ2-2; 9 bases map to TRBD2. V dropped 7 bases and J dropped 5; count of bases not matched to a gene: 8. Germline V gene lookup returns CDR1 SGHVS and CDR2 FQNEAQ. The CDR3 sequence is 15 residues long. The CDR3 sequence is CASTRAGGGTGELFF. The DNA of the CDR3 is TGTGCCAGCACCAGAGCGGGAGGTGGGACCGGGGAGCTGTTTTTT.

This clone is a singleton in its sample. The rearrangement uses TRBV28 and TRBJ1-2; TRBD1 aligns across 8 bases. The germline CDR1 and CDR2 sequences are MDHEN and SYDVKM. The CDR3 has 14 amino acids. J was trimmed by 7 bases and V by 1 base; bases with no gene match: 5. Here the CDR3 reads CASSLYGTGLGYTF. CDR3 bases: TGTGCCAGCAGTTTATATGGGACAGGTCTTGGCTACACCTTC.

The chain couples TRBV30 to TRBJ1-5, with D possibly TRBD1 on 5 matching bases. The ends were cut back, 0 bases at V and 6 bases at J, with 9 bases in the middle. Germline V gene data show CDR1 as GTSNPN and CDR2 as SVGIG (reference sequence). This CDR3 comprises 13 residues. The CDR3 coding sequence is TGTGCCTGGAGTGTTGGGGACGGTCAGCCCCAGCATTTT. The encoded protein is CAWSVGDGQPQHF.

V and J are TRBV28 and TRBJ2-5; TRBD2 matches at 10 bases. The CDR3 loop spans 14 amino acids. Looked up from germline, CDR1 is MDHEN and CDR2 is SYDVKM. Trimming cost V 2 bases and J 5 bases; bases outside gene matches: 2. The CDR3 DNA sequence: TGTGCCAGCAGTTTACTAGCGGGAGTGGAGACCCAGTACTTC. Translation: CASSLLAGVETQYF.

V gene TRBV5-1 combines with J gene TRBJ2-3; 8 positions match TRBD1. Germline trimming cut 4 bases from V and 2 bases from J; bases unmatched to any gene: 3. This CDR3 comprises 14 residues. Germline CDR1 is SGHRS and CDR2 is YFSETQ. CDR3 in amino acids: CASSRTGFTDTQYF. DNA for the CDR3: TGCGCCAGCAGCAGGACAGGGTTCACAGATACGCAGTATTTT.

The chain employs TRBV5-1 and TRBJ1-4, with D possibly matching TRBD1 (6 bases). The CDR3 spans 16 residues. Germline V gene sequence: CDR1 SGHRS, CDR2 YFSETQ. V shed 5 bases and J shed 0 bases, with 14 bases lying between them. CDR3 amino acids: CASSGGGGSTNEKLFF. The CDR3 nucleotides are TGCGCCAGCAGTGGGGGCGGGGGCTCAACTAATGAAAAACTGTTTTTT.